The 27 T cell receptor beta chains listed next were all sequenced from one sample in a study of metastatic and nonmetastatic thyroid tumors. Patients underwent thyroid surgery, and none had received any treatment before it. TCRdb re-called clones via MiXCR from the PCR reads. This table holds about 14,000 clones, over 25% found once. The sample taken for sequencing was tumor tissue. These receptors all stem from a female donor with papillary thyroid cancer or a benign thyroid nodule (not recorded which). Some clones in this sample may be carry-over from other donors' samples.

This clone was detected ten times or more. V and J are TRBV6-1 and TRBJ2-1, with 8 bases matching TRBD2. This CDR3 spans 16 amino acids. Germline CDR1 reads MNHNS; CDR2 reads SASEGT. J lost 4 bases, V lost 2 bases, and 7 bases had no gene match. The DNA of the CDR3 is TGTGCCAGCAGTGAAAGCGTAGCGGGGCCTTACAATGAGCAGTTCTTC. This codes for CASSESVAGPYNEQFF.

Relative to its sample, this clone is medium-sized. V is TRBV3-1 and J is TRBJ1-1; D unresolved. The ends were cut back, 0 bases at V and 4 bases at J, with 12 bases in the middle. Germline loops: CDR1 LGHDT, CDR2 YNNKEL (reference sequence). The CDR3 is 15 residues long. CDR3: CASSQEFPTGTEAFF. The CDR3 bases are TGTGCCAGCAGCCAAGAATTCCCGACGGGCACTGAAGCTTTCTTT.

The V gene is TRBV5-1, the J gene TRBJ2-7, with a weak D call TRBD2 (5 bases). The length of the CDR3 is 13 residues. The germline V and J ends were trimmed by 4 bases and 3 bases, with 11 bases remaining between them. Germline-derived CDR1 and CDR2 are SGHRS and YFSETQ. CDR3 sequence: CASSLDLGYEQYF. Written as DNA, the CDR3 is TGCGCCAGCAGCCTGGACTTGGGCTACGAGCAGTACTTC.

In its sample, this clone is medium-sized. The rearrangement uses TRBV19 and TRBJ2-7; D is perhaps TRBD1 (5 bases). This CDR3 comprises 16 residues. Trimming shortened V by 5 bases and J by 4 bases, and 21 bases separated the two germline ends. Germline V CDR1 and CDR2: LNHDA, SQIVND (reference sequence). CDR3: CASSLSGARGVYEQYF. The DNA of the CDR3 is TGTGCCAGTAGTCTGAGTGGGGCTAGAGGTGTGTACGAGCAGTACTTC.

The sample holds one count of this clone. The chain is built from TRBV20-1 and TRBJ2-7; 10 bases line up with TRBD1. The ends lost 4 bases at V and 2 bases at J; junction bases unmatched: 5. Germline V CDR1 and CDR2: DFQATT, SNEGSKA (reference sequence). The CDR3 has 14 residues. The CDR3 reads CSAITGTGAYEQYF. For the CDR3, the DNA is TGCAGTGCTATCACCGGGACAGGGGCCTACGAGCAGTACTTC.

In this sample, this clone turned up once. The chain employs TRBV5-6 and TRBJ1-3; TRBD1 might be the D (6 bases). Germline V CDR1 and CDR2: SGHDT, YYEEEE. Trimming took off 5 bases at V and 0 bases at J, with 15 bases between the two ends. This CDR3 is 16 amino acids long. The CDR3 region is CASSLEGRGSGNTIYF. CDR3 nucleotide sequence: TGTGCCAGCAGTTTAGAGGGCAGGGGCTCTGGAAACACCATATATTTT. Full variable domain (outside the CDR3, taken from reference TRBV5-6 and TRBJ1-3): DAGVTQSPTHLIKTRGQQVTLRCSPKSGHDTVSWYQQALGQGPQFIFQYYEEEERQRGNFPDRFSGHQFPNYSSELNVNALLLGDSALYLCASSLEGRGSGNTIYFGEGSWLTVV.

This clone has ten or more counts. Other DNA sequences in the sample encode the same CDR3. CDR3 coding DNA: TGCAGCGTTGACGCGGGGACCCACGAGCAGTACTTC. This gives the protein CSVDAGTHEQYF. The V gene is TRBV29-1, the J gene TRBJ2-7; tentative D call: TRBD2 (6 bases). In germline, CDR1 is SQVTM, CDR2 ANQGSEA. CDR3 length: 12 amino acids. V lost 3 bases, J lost 5 bases, and 11 bases lay in between.

There are a few counts of this clone. The chain couples TRBV28 to TRBJ2-6; D not certain. From germline, CDR1 is MDHEN and CDR2 SYDVKM. The CDR3 extends over 18 amino acids. Trimming left V 7 bases short and J 0 bases short, with 19 bases between. CDR3 bases: TGTGCCAGCACCCCACAGCCCGTTACCTCCTCTGGGGCCAACGTCCTGACTTTC. Translation gives CASTPQPVTSSGANVLTF.

The chain has TRBV30 and TRBJ2-7; D ambiguous. CDR1 GTSNPN and CDR2 SVGIG come from the germline V gene (reference sequence). CDR3 size: 14 residues. V was shortened by 0 bases and J by 2 bases, with 11 bases between the two germline ends. The CDR3 DNA follows: TGTGCCTGGAGTGTCCCAGGTTCAGCCTACGAGCAGTACTTC. Amino acid sequence: CAWSVPGSAYEQYF. Filled out from reference TRBV30 and TRBJ2-7, the complete variable domain reads SQTIHQWPATLVQPVGSPLSLECTVEGTSNPNLYWYRQAAGRGLQLLFYSVGIGQISSEVPQNLSASRPQDRQFILSSKKLLLSDSGFYLCAWSVPGSAYEQYFGPGTRLTVT.

This clone came up many times. This is likely a read error, given that the CDR3 carries no conserved phenylalanine or tryptophan at its end. V and J are TRBV12-5 and TRBJ1-1; 8 bases are shared with TRBD1. The V segment lost 1 base and the J segment 1 base; nucleotides outside the gene matches: 5. The germline CDR1 and CDR2 sequences are LGHNT and FRNRAP. The CDR3 covers 16 residues. The CDR3, as DNA: TGTGCTAGTGGTTTGGGACAGGGGTTTAAGAACACTGAAGCTTTCCTT. Translated: CASGLGQGFKNTEAFL.

This rearrangement joins TRBV20-1 to TRBJ2-7; weak D call: TRBD2 (7 bases). CDR1 is DFQATT and CDR2 is SNEGSKA in the germline V gene (reference sequence). Trimming removed 5 bases at V and 4 bases at J, with 24 bases between. The CDR3 is 16 residues long. This chain's CDR3 is CSAEPQGRERVYEQYF. The CDR3 region has the DNA TGCAGTGCTGAGCCCCAGGGGCGGGAGAGAGTGTACGAGCAGTACTTC.

The J gene is TRBJ1-2, the V gene TRBV10-3; D might be TRBD1 (5 bases). The CDR3 totals 13 residues. V was cut by 0 bases and J by 7 bases, with 9 bases left in between. CDR1 and CDR2 from the germline V gene are ENHRY and SYGVKD. This CDR3 is CAISESGGSGYTF. DNA of the CDR3: TGTGCCATCAGTGAGTCTGGGGGATCTGGCTACACCTTC.

The CDR3 sequence is CASSATGTGAEQYF. CDR3 sequence (DNA): TGCGCCAGCAGCGCGACCGGGACAGGGGCCGAGCAGTACTTC. This chain links TRBV5-1 with TRBJ2-7, with 10 bases identical to TRBD1. Germline lookup yields CDR1 SGHRS and CDR2 YFSETQ. The CDR3 consists of 14 residues. V lost 4 bases and J lost 6; bases outside the gene matches: 7.

This rearrangement joins TRBV20-1 to TRBJ2-7; the D gene is possibly TRBD2 (6 bases). The V gene lost 3 bases and the J gene lost 3 bases, with 12 bases spanning the gap. The V gene's germline CDR1 is DFQATT and CDR2 SNEGSKA (reference sequence). There are 13 residues in the CDR3. CDR3 loop: CSARDYTGYEQYF. The CDR3 DNA sequence: TGCAGTGCTAGGGACTATACCGGCTACGAGCAGTACTTC.

This clone has just one count. V and J are TRBV20-1 and TRBJ1-2; D unresolved. Germline V gives CDR1 DFQATT, CDR2 SNEGSKA (reference sequence). CDR3 size: 12 residues. Trimming stripped 4 bases from V and 3 bases from J, with 9 bases between. CDR3 nucleotides: TGCAGTGCTATGTACGGGGACTATGGCTACACCTTC. It codes for CSAMYGDYGYTF.

The chain links TRBV6-1 to TRBJ2-7; a weak D match, TRBD2 (5 bases). V was trimmed by 11 bases and J by 7 bases, leaving 18 bases between them. This CDR3 has 12 residues. Germline lookup yields CDR1 MNHNS and CDR2 SASEGT. Here the CDR3 DNA reads TGTGCCGCGGGTTATACCTCGGGAGAGCAGTACTTC. Translation gives CAAGYTSGEQYF.

The chain recombines TRBV30 with TRBJ2-7; no definite D call. CDR1 and CDR2 from the germline V gene are GTSNPN and SVGIG (reference sequence). This CDR3 comprises 15 residues. Trimming left V 4 bases short and J 0 bases short, with 16 bases between. The DNA of the CDR3 is TGTGCCTGGACTATAGGGCCCGTGAGCTCCTACGAGCAGTACTTC. It is translated as CAWTIGPVSSYEQYF.

Many counts were recorded for this clone. The genes are TRBV20-1 and TRBJ2-5; 7 nucleotides agree with TRBD1. This CDR3 is built from 13 residues. V dropped 5 bases and J dropped 5; count of bases not matched to a gene: 8. In germline, CDR1 is DFQATT, CDR2 SNEGSKA (reference sequence). The CDR3 spells CSAETGTGETQYF. CDR3 bases: TGCAGTGCTGAGACAGGGACGGGGGAGACCCAGTACTTC.

The rearrangement joins TRBV18 to TRBJ1-2; D call uncertain. Trimming stripped 3 bases from V and 2 bases from J, with 13 bases between. CDR3 size: 15 residues. The germline V gene encodes CDR1 KGHSH and CDR2 LQKENI. In DNA, the CDR3 is TGTGCCAGCTCACCGCTTTCCGACATCAACTATGGCTACACCTTC. This codes for CASSPLSDINYGYTF.

This clone rates as medium-sized. The V gene is TRBV5-1, the J gene TRBJ1-4, with D possibly being TRBD1 (6 bases). The V end was cut by 0 bases, the J end by 6 bases, with 15 bases between. This CDR3 is 16 amino acids long. Germline lookup yields CDR1 SGHRS and CDR2 YFSETQ. CDR3 sequence: CASSLGWGPLDEKLFF. CDR3 sequence (DNA): TGCGCCAGCAGCTTGGGTTGGGGGCCGCTTGATGAAAAACTGTTTTTT.

Here the CDR3 DNA reads TGTGCCAGCAGCTTAGACCCGGGCAGTTCCTACGAGCAGTACTTC. Its protein is CASSLDPGSSYEQYF. The chain recombines TRBV11-2 with TRBJ2-7, with D uncertain. This CDR3 comprises 15 residues. Germline lookup yields CDR1 SGHAT and CDR2 FQNNGV. Trimming left V 0 bases short and J 1 base short, with 10 bases between.

This clone has at least ten counts. The chain couples TRBV14 to TRBJ2-3; maybe TRBD1 (5 bases). Germline V CDR1 and CDR2: SGHDN, FVKESK. CDR3 length: 16 residues. V lost 0 bases to trimming and J lost 1 base, with 11 bases between them. CDR3 bases: TGTGCCAGCAGCCAAGATTTGGGGCTTGGCACAGATACGCAGTATTTT. Its translation is CASSQDLGLGTDTQYF.

The V and J genes are TRBV7-6 and TRBJ2-2; TRBD2 matches at 9 bases. Germline V CDR1 and CDR2: SGHVS, FNYEAQ. V dropped 2 bases and J dropped 6; count of bases not matched to a gene: 4. The CDR3 is made up of 15 amino acids. CDR3 sequence (DNA): TGTGCCAGCAGCTTATCGGCGGGGGGGCCCGGGGAGCTGTTTTTT. This gives the protein CASSLSAGGPGELFF. The complete variable domain, with remaining parts taken from reference TRBV7-6 and TRBJ2-2, reads GAGVSQSPRYKVTKRGQDVALRCDPISGHVSLYWYRQALGQGPEFLTYFNYEAQQDKSGLPNDRFSAERPEGSISTLTIQRTEQRDSAMYRCASSLSAGGPGELFFGEGSRLTVL.

This clone has a single count. CDR3 sequence: CASTAGQGHYNEQFF. CDR3 nucleotides: TGTGCCAGCACCGCGGGACAGGGGCACTACAATGAGCAGTTCTTC. The chain joins TRBV6-1 to TRBJ2-1, with 10 bases identical to TRBD1. The J segment lost 3 bases and the V segment lost 7 bases, leaving 6 bases of the junction unmatched. CDR1 is MNHNS, CDR2 SASEGT, per germline. The CDR3 runs to 15 residues.

By its share, this clone is medium-sized (0.01 to 0.1%). The chain combines TRBV15 with TRBJ2-1; TRBD2 matches 8 bases. V lost 1 base, J lost 1 base, and 3 bases stayed unmatched. This CDR3 has 16 residues. The V gene's germline CDR1 is LNHNV and CDR2 YYDKDF (reference sequence). The CDR3, as DNA: TGTGCCACCAGCAGAGGTCGGGAGGGTTCCTACAATGAGCAGTTCTTC. Protein product: CATSRGREGSYNEQFF.

This CDR3 is CAIQRGSATNEKLFF. The CDR3 region has the DNA TGTGCCATCCAACGGGGATCCGCAACTAATGAAAAACTGTTTTTT. This chain uses TRBV19 with TRBJ1-4; D uncertain. The CDR3 contains 15 residues. V was cut by 10 bases and J by 0 bases, with 15 bases left in between. The germline CDR1 and CDR2 sequences are LNHDA and SQIVND (reference sequence).

Many counts were recorded for this clone. The gene calls are TRBV27 and TRBJ2-1; D gene uncertain. The V and J ends lost 7 bases and 9 bases respectively, with 10 bases between them. This CDR3 contains 11 residues. The V gene's germline CDR1 is MNHEY and CDR2 SMNVEV (reference sequence). The CDR3 reads CASTLGPEQFF. The CDR3 DNA reads as TGTGCCAGCACCCTCGGACCTGAGCAGTTCTTC.